The 10 T cell receptor beta chains listed next were all sequenced from one sample in a study of T cell responses to AZD1222 COVID-19 vaccine (dated by TCRdb to the early 2020s). According to the study, the label for this sample's time point signals: about 28 days (+/-7) after the second vaccine dose. Explained via the paper, the treatment or condition label denotes: meningococcal conjugate vaccine given as trial control. The library was generated by the immunoSEQ multiplex PCR assay. Entries here come from immuneACCESS through TCRdb and include only in-frame sequences with V and J called. Some clones fail to appear in such tables; in the studies checked, an unresolved V gene covers under half of the shortfall, and the cause of the remainder is unknown. A total of 140,000 to 150,000 clones appear in this sample, approximately 85% of them only once. The ten top clones hold under 5.5% of the sample.

Sequenced material: peripheral blood, taken 28 days after the second dose of the MenACWY control vaccine. The source of these receptors is an adult who received the MenACWY meningococcal vaccine as a control.

The chain carries TRBV5-6 and TRBJ1-1; D is unclear. Deletions cut 1 base from V and 1 base from J, with 2 bases between. There are 12 residues in the CDR3. Germline assignment: CDR1 SGHDT and CDR2 YYEEEE. The DNA of the CDR3 is TGTGCCAGCAGCTTGTGGAACACTGAAGCTTTCTTT. It specifies CASSLWNTEAFF.

The chain couples TRBV5-1 to TRBJ2-3; D is unclear. This CDR3 region has 14 residues. The V end lost 3 bases, the J end lost 3 bases, and 11 bases lay between the germline ends. Germline V gives CDR1 SGHRS, CDR2 YFSETQ. The CDR3, as DNA: TGCGCCAGCAGCTCAAGAGCAGAGACAGATACGCAGTATTTT. As protein: CASSSRAETDTQYF.

The chain employs TRBV5-1 and TRBJ2-1, with D perhaps TRBD1 or TRBD2 (6 bases each). V lost 0 bases and J 7 bases, leaving 14 bases between the germline ends. This CDR3 has 15 residues. Germline V gene lookup returns CDR1 SGHRS and CDR2 YFSETQ. The CDR3 sequence: CASSLVGGSGNEQFF. CDR3 nucleotides: TGCGCCAGCAGCTTGGTGGGGGGCTCGGGGAATGAGCAGTTCTTC.

The chain has TRBV6-2 or TRBV6-3 and TRBJ1-5; 7 bases are shared with TRBD1. V shed 6 bases, J shed 4 bases, and the junction held 9 bases outside the gene matches. The CDR3 is 15 residues long. Germline V lookup: CDR1 MNHEY, CDR2 SVGEGT. CDR3: CASSDRVWANQPQHF. CDR3 coding DNA: TGTGCCAGCAGCGACAGGGTCTGGGCAAATCAGCCCCAGCATTTT.

V is TRBV7-8 and J is TRBJ1-1; a possible D gene is TRBD1 (5 bases). Germline CDR1 reads SGHVS; CDR2 reads FQNEAQ. V shed 5 bases and J shed 4 bases, with 17 bases lying between them. The CDR3 spans 15 residues. The CDR3 DNA sequence: TGTGCCAGCAGCATATTCCATATGGGGGTCACTGAAGCTTTCTTT. Amino acids: CASSIFHMGVTEAFF. Using reference TRBV7-8 and TRBJ1-1 for the parts outside the CDR3, the full variable domain is GAGVSQSPRYKVAKRGQDVALRCDPISGHVSLFWYQQALGQGPEFLTYFQNEAQLDKSGLPSDRFFAERPEGSVSTLKIQRTQQEDSAVYLCASSIFHMGVTEAFFGQGTRLTVV.

The rearrangement uses TRBV18 and TRBJ2-3, with D uncertain. Germline V gene lookup returns CDR1 KGHSH and CDR2 LQKENI. The CDR3 is 14 residues long. V gave up 3 bases and J gave up 2 bases, with 9 bases separating them. The CDR3 coding sequence is TGTGCCAGCTCACCCTCGGTGCTCACAGATACGCAGTATTTT. Translated, it gives CASSPSVLTDTQYF.

This chain connects TRBV6-5 to TRBJ2-3, with D uncertain. Germline-derived CDR1 and CDR2 are MNHEY and SVGAGI. The CDR3 has 11 residues. Trimming cost V 1 base and J 8 bases, with 4 bases left between them. The CDR3 DNA reads as TGTGCCAGCAGTTACTTGGGTACGCAGTATTTT. It specifies CASSYLGTQYF.

This clone turned up a few times. The chain carries TRBV28 and TRBJ1-2, with D unclear. Germline CDR1 reads MDHEN; CDR2 reads SYDVKM. Trimming took 6 bases from V and 0 from J, leaving 11 bases between them. The CDR3 is 14 amino acids. The CDR3 DNA follows: TGTGCCAGCAGGAACAGCGGAGCTAACTATGGCTACACCTTC. Translating it yields CASRNSGANYGYTF.

This clone was found once. The V gene is TRBV3-1 (or the pseudogene TRBV3-2), the J gene TRBJ1-6; D call uncertain. The V gene's germline CDR1 is LGHDT and CDR2 YNNKEL (reference sequence). V was cut by 6 bases and J by 0 bases, with 12 bases left in between. The CDR3 has 16 residues. CDR3 loop: CASSHQASSYNSPLHF. CDR3 sequence (DNA): TGTGCCAGCAGTCACCAGGCCAGCTCCTATAATTCACCCCTCCACTTT.

This chain joins TRBV6-5 and TRBJ2-2; D call uncertain. In germline, CDR1 is MNHEY, CDR2 SVGAGI. Trimming took off 2 bases at V and 0 bases at J, with 4 bases between the two ends. The CDR3 has 14 amino acids. CDR3 DNA sequence: TGTGCCAGCAGTTACGTTTCGAACACCGGGGAGCTGTTTTTT. Amino acids: CASSYVSNTGELFF.